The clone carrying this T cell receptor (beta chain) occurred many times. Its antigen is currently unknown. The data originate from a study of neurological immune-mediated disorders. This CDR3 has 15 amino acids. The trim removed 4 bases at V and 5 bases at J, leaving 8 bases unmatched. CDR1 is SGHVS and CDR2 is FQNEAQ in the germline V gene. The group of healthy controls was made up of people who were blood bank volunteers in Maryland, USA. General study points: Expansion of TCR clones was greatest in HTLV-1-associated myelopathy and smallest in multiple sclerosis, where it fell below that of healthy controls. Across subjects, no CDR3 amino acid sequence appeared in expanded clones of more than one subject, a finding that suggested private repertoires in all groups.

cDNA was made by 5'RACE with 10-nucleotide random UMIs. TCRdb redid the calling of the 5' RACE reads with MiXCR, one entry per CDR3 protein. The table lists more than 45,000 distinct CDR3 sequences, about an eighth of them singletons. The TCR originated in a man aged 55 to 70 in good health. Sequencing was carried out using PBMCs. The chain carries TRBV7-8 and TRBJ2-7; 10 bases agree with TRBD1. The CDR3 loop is CASSWGADRGNEQYF. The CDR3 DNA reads TGTGCCAGCAGCTGGGGGGCGGACAGGGGGAACGAGCAGTACTTC.